Given below is one TCR beta chain in context. CDR3 size: 12 residues. Trimming left V 2 bases short and J 8 bases short, with 7 bases between. Germline values: CDR1 LGHDT, CDR2 YNNKEL (reference sequence). Via MiXCR, TCRdb re-called the 5' RACE reads, giving one row per CDR3 protein. The profile shows roughly 110,000 distinct CDR3 sequences, approximately 22% of them singletons. This entry is derived from a study of T-cell memory formation after mild COVID-19. V is TRBV3-1 and J is TRBJ2-1; possibly TRBD2 for D (5 bases). Sequenced: PBMCs or a T cell subset sorted from them (not recorded which). This sequence was found in a young man who had mild COVID-19 (a few samples of this study predate the infection). Cell type and time point are not known. The chain's CDR3 is CASSQPGDEQFF. Here the CDR3 DNA reads TGTGCCAGCAGCCAACCCGGGGATGAGCAGTTCTTC.